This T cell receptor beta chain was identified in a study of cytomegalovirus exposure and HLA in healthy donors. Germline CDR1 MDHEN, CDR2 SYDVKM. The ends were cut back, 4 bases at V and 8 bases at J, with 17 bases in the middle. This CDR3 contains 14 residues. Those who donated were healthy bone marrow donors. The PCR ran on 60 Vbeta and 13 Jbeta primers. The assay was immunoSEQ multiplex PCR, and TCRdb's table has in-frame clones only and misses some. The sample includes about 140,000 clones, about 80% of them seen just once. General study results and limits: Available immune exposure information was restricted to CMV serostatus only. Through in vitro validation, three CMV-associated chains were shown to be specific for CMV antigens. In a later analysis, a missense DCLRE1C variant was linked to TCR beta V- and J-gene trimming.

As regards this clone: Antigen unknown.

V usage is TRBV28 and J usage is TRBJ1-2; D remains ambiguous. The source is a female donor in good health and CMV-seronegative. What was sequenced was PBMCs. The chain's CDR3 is CASSSTLGRGGYTF. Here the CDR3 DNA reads TGTGCCAGCAGTTCAACTCTAGGGAGAGGCGGCTACACCTTC.